This T cell receptor (beta chain) emerged from a study of blood T cell repertoires in COVID-19. Profiled with immunoSEQ multiplex PCR; TCRdb holds only in-frame clones, not every one. The sample consists of around 370,000 clones, around 91% of them appearing once. Germline V CDR1 and CDR2: SEHNR, FQNEAQ (reference sequence). Trimming removed 1 base from V and 8 bases from J; junction bases left unmatched: 12. The length of the CDR3 is 16 residues. This clonotype originated in a young woman who had recovered from COVID-19. Sequencing was carried out using peripheral blood. The chain recombines TRBV7-9 with TRBJ1-2; TRBD1 matches at 8 bases. In DNA form, the CDR3 reads TGTGCCAGCAGCTTAGGCCGCGGACAGGGATTGTTCGGCTACACCTTC. This sequence encodes CASSLGRGQGLFGYTF.